This TCR beta chain derives from a study of regulatory T cells in long-lasting Graves disease. CDR3 regions were amplified by Arm-PCR using iRepertoire HTBI primers to build TCR beta libraries. MiXCR, run by TCRdb on the multiplex PCR reads, gives a single entry per CDR3 protein. Among hundreds of thousands of distinct CDR3 sequences listed, approximately 13% were seen once. As for time point: newly diagnosed GD, antithyroid drugs for less than 3 months. Extracted RNA from PBMCs served as the source of the TCR library. American Thyroid Association guidelines were used to diagnose Graves' disease. This clonotype was seen repeatedly, ten times or more. A further study also used this sample, focusing on T cells in Graves' hyperthyroidism and ophthalmopathy. Per that paper: Exclusion followed for patients with uncontrolled infection, other autoimmune disease, pregnancy or lactation. Based on clinical symptoms, serum thyroxine and TRAb, thyroid ultrasound and orbital computed tomography, diagnoses were reached.

This sequence was found in a young man with Graves disease. Sequencing used peripheral blood mononuclear cells (PBMCs), obtained at new diagnosis, from a patient treated with antithyroid drugs.

For the CDR3, the DNA is TGCAGCGTTGTGAGCAGGGAGGGGACCCAGTACTTC. Protein sequence: CSVVSREGTQYF. The V gene is TRBV29-1, the J gene TRBJ2-5, with TRBD2 matching over 7 bases. V trimming: 4 bases; J trimming: 7 bases; junction bases outside the gene matches: 6. In germline, CDR1 is SQVTM, CDR2 ANQGSEA. The CDR3 loop spans 12 amino acids.